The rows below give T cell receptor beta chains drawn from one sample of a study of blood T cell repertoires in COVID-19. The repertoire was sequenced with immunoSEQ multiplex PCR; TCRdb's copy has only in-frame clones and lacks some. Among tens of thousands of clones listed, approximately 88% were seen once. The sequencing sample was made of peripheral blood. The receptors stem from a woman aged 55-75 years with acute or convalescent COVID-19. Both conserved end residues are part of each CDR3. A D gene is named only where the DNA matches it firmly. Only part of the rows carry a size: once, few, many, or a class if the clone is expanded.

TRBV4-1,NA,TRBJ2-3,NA,TGCGCCAGCGGTAGCCTGCTCACAGATACGCAGTATTTT,CASGSLLTDTQYF
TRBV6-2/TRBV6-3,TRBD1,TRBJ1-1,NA,TGTGCCAGCAGTCAACCGGAGGGGGCCCCGAACACTGAAGCTTTCTTT,CASSQPEGAPNTEAFF
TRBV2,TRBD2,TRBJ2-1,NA,TGTGCCAGCAAGCTAGCGGGAGCCTACAATGAGCAGTTCTTC,CASKLAGAYNEQFF
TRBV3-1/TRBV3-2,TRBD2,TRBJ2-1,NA,TGTGCCAGCAGCTCACTAGCGGGGGGCGGAAATGAGCAGTTCTTC,CASSSLAGGGNEQFF
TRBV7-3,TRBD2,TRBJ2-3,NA,TGTGCCAGCAGTCTAGCGGGAGGTAGCACAGATACGCAGTATTTT,CASSLAGGSTDTQYF
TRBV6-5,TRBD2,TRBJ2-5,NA,TGTGCCAGCAGTTACTCGCTAGCGGAGGTCCAAGAGACCCAGTACTTC,CASSYSLAEVQETQYF
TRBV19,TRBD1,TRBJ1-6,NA,TGTGCCAGTAGACCCCTCCCAGGGGGCCAAAATTCACCCCTCCACTTT,CASRPLPGGQNSPLHF
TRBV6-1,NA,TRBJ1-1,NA,TGTGCCAGCAGTGAAGTTGGCAGTCCGAACACTGAAGCTTTCTTT,CASSEVGSPNTEAFF
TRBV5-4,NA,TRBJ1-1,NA,TGTGCCAGCAGCTTGCCCGGGTTTGGAGGTAGCAACACTGAAGCTTTCTTT,CASSLPGFGGSNTEAFF
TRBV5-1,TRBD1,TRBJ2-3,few,TGCGCCAGCAGCTTGGACCCCTCAGGGGGAAGCACAGATACGCAGTATTTT,CASSLDPSGGSTDTQYF
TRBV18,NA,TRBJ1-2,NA,TGTGCCAGCTCACCAGACAGAAACTATGGCTACACCTTC,CASSPDRNYGYTF
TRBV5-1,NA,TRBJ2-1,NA,TGCGCCAGCAGCTTGACCGAGACACCGTACAATGAGCAGTTCTTC,CASSLTETPYNEQFF
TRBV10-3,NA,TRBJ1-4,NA,TGTGCCATCAGTGGCGGGATGGGGGATGAAAAACTGTTTTTT,CAISGGMGDEKLFF
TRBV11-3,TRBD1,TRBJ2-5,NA,TGTGCCAGCAGCGACAGGGACCAAGAGACCCAGTACTTC,CASSDRDQETQYF
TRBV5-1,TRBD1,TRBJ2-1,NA,TGCGCCAGCAGCTTAACAGGGGCGAGCTCCTACAATGAGCAGTTCTTC,CASSLTGASSYNEQFF
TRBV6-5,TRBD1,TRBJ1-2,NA,TGTGCCAGCAGTTACTCCGACAGGGTTAACTATGGCTACACCTTC,CASSYSDRVNYGYTF
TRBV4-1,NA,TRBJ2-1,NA,TGCGCCAGCAGCCAAAGTCAGGGGCTGTACAATGAGCAGTTCTTC,CASSQSQGLYNEQFF
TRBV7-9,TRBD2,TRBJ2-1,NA,TGTGCCAGCAGCCGCTCGACTAGCGGAAGCTCCTACAATGAGCAGTTCTTC,CASSRSTSGSSYNEQFF
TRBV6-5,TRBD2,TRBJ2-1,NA,TGTGCCAGCAGCCCAGGGAGGGCCCACAATGAGCAGTTCTTC,CASSPGRAHNEQFF
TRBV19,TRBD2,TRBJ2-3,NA,TGTGCCAGTAGCCGGGTCCCCCTAACGCGGGAGAGAGCAGATACGCAGTATTTT,CASSRVPLTRERADTQYF
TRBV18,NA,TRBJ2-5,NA,TGTGCCAGCTCACCACTCAGGATCGAGACCCAGTACTTC,CASSPLRIETQYF
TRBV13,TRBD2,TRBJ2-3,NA,TGTGCCAGCAGCTCAATCGGACTAGCGGGAGGGTCTCCGCAGTATTTT,CASSSIGLAGGSPQYF
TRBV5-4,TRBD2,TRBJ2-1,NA,TGTGCCAGCAGCGGGACTAGCGTCAATGAGCAGTTCTTC,CASSGTSVNEQFF
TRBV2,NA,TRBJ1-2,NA,TGTGCCAGCAGTGAAGCGGGTACGGGAGGGGGCTATGGCTACACCTTC,CASSEAGTGGGYGYTF
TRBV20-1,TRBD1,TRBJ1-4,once,TGCAGTGCTAGTATGGACAGGATAAATGAAAAACTGTTTTTT,CSASMDRINEKLFF
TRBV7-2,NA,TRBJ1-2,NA,TGTGCCAGCAGCTCACAGGGACCGAGTAACTATGGCTACACCTTC,CASSSQGPSNYGYTF
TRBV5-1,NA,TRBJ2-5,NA,TGCGCCAGCAGCTTGGGACAGGAAGAGACCCAGTACTTC,CASSLGQEETQYF
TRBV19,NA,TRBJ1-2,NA,TGTGCCAGTAGCCCCAGGGGCCCTCGGAGCTACACCTTC,CASSPRGPRSYTF
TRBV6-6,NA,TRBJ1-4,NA,TGTGCCACCAGAGGCGCCGGACGGGGGGCGCGGGAAAAACTGTTTTTT,CATRGAGRGAREKLFF
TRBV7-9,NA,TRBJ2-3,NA,TGTGCCAGCAGCTTAGGGCAGGGGATGGGCACAGATACGCAGTATTTT,CASSLGQGMGTDTQYF
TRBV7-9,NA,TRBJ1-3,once,TGTGCCAGCCGCCTCTTGGCCTCTGGAAACACCATATATTTT,CASRLLASGNTIYF
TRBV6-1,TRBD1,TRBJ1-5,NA,TGTGCCAGCAGTGAACCGGCAGGGGGCAGAAGCAATCAGCCCCAGCATTTT,CASSEPAGGRSNQPQHF
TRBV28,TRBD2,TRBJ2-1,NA,TGTGCCAGCAGTCCTAGCGGGGCATCCTACAATGAGCAGTTCTTC,CASSPSGASYNEQFF
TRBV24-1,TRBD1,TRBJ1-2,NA,TGTGCCACCAGTGACTCCGGGACAGGGGCAAGAGGCTACACCTTC,CATSDSGTGARGYTF
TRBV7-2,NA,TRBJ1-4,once,TGTGCCAGCAGCTTAAGTCCAAAGATCGGAAAACTGTTTTTT,CASSLSPKIGKLFF
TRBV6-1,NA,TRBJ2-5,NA,TGTGCCAGCAGTGAAGGCAGGGGCGTCCAAGAGACCCAGTACTTC,CASSEGRGVQETQYF
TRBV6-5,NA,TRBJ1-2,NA,TGTGCCAGCAGTTATGGCCACACAAACTATGGCTACACCTTC,CASSYGHTNYGYTF
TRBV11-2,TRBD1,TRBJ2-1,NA,TGTGCCAGCACCCTCCACAGGGGTGCCTACAATGAGCAGTTCTTC,CASTLHRGAYNEQFF
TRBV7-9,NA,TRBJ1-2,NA,TGTGCCAGCAGCTTAGGGGGCAGGGTCTATGGCTACACCTTC,CASSLGGRVYGYTF
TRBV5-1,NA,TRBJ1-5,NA,TGCGCCAGCAGCTTGGGTAACGCAGGTAGCAATCAGCCCCAGCATTTT,CASSLGNAGSNQPQHF
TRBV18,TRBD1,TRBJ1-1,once,TGTGCCAGCTCACCCCGATGGGACAGGGGTTTTTTGAACACTGAAGCTTTCTTT,CASSPRWDRGFLNTEAFF
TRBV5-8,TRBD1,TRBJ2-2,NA,TGTGCCAGCAGCCCCGGGACAGGGAACACCGGGGAGCTGTTTTTT,CASSPGTGNTGELFF
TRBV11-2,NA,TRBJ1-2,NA,TGTGCCAGCAGCAAAGCACGCCTCGACTACACCTTC,CASSKARLDYTF
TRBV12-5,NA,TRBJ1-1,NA,TGTGCTAGTGTCGGCGGTATGAACACTGAAGCTTTCTTT,CASVGGMNTEAFF
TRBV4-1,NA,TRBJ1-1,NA,TGCGCCAGCAGCCGCGGGGTGTCCACTGAAGCTTTCTTT,CASSRGVSTEAFF
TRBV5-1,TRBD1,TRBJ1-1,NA,TGCGCCAGCAGCCCGGACAGGGGAGGCACTGAAGCTTTCTTT,CASSPDRGGTEAFF
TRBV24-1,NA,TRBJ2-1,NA,TGTGCCACCAGTGACCCCAATAAGAGCTCCTACAATGAGCAGTTCTTC,CATSDPNKSSYNEQFF
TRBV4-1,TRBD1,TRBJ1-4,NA,TGCGCCAGCAGCCAAGATTCACAGGGGTATTTTGGTGGAAAACTGTTTTTT,CASSQDSQGYFGGKLFF
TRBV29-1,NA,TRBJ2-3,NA,TGCAGCGTTGTTGGGCAGGCGTTGGCAGATACGCAGTATTTT,CSVVGQALADTQYF
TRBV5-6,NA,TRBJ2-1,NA,TGTGCCAGCAGCTTTTTACAAACCTACAATGAGCAGTTCTTC,CASSFLQTYNEQFF
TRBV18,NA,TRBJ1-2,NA,TGTGCCAGCTCACCCCGACCAAGAGGAAGGTATGGCTACACCTTC,CASSPRPRGRYGYTF
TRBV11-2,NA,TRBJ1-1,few,TGTGCCAGCAGCACAAGGTGGAGAGAAGCTTTCTTT,CASSTRWREAFF